This T cell receptor beta chain was captured in a study of blood T cell repertoires in COVID-19. Across the study: Italy, Spain and the United States were the sources of the convalescent and acute COVID-19 samples. PBMCs, B-cell-depleted T cells, or T cells were the source of the cDNA or gDNA that made up the material.

Trimming left V 0 bases short and J 6 bases short, with 29 bases between. There are 21 residues in the CDR3. The germline CDR1 and CDR2 sequences are MGHRA and YSYEKL. Original methodology: Counts of nucleated cells, estimated from reference gene primer amplification, were obtained. Libraries were prepared by immunoSEQ multiplex PCR; TCRdb keeps only in-frame clonotypes and omits some of them. V and J calls plus clone size are reproduced from that table; the DNA served to infer D and trimming. The sample records 200,000 to 250,000 clones, around 82% being singletons. The sample consisted of peripheral blood. The chain combines TRBV4-1 with TRBJ1-4, with a weak D call TRBD1 (6 bases). The sequence was obtained from a woman in her seventies with acute or convalescent COVID-19. The CDR3 spells CASSQERGGRVTGQGYEKLFF. CDR3 DNA: TGCGCCAGCAGCCAAGAACGTGGGGGTAGGGTGACAGGTCAGGGTTATGAAAAACTGTTTTTT.